One and the same sample provided the 12 T cell receptor beta chains below, sequenced in a study of cytomegalovirus exposure and HLA in healthy donors. The protocol was immunoSEQ multiplex PCR, while the TCRdb copy is restricted to in-frame clones and leaves out a portion. Of 110,000 to 150,000 clones listed, 85% to 95% are singletons. Sequenced material: PBMCs. The receptors derive from a man in his late teens or twenties in good health and CMV-seropositive.

The rearrangement joins TRBV28 to TRBJ2-7; 9 bases agree with TRBD1. CDR1 is MDHEN, CDR2 SYDVKM, per germline. The CDR3 runs to 15 residues. After removal of 4 bases from V and 2 bases from J, the junction contained 6 bases not matched to a gene. The CDR3 loop is CASSSTGQGPYEQYF. For the CDR3, the DNA is TGTGCCAGCAGTTCCACGGGACAGGGTCCCTACGAGCAGTACTTC.

This clone was seen a single time. The rearrangement links TRBV9 to TRBJ2-3; D might be TRBD1 (6 bases). Germline values: CDR1 SGDLS, CDR2 YYNGEE. The V and J ends lost 4 bases and 3 bases respectively, with 12 bases between them. The CDR3 contains 14 residues. The CDR3 DNA reads TGTGCCAGCAGCCTTCTGACAGGTACAGATACGCAGTATTTT. Protein sequence: CASSLLTGTDTQYF.

The V gene is TRBV2, the J gene TRBJ2-5, with TRBD2 matching 9 bases. The CDR3 covers 14 residues. Looked up from germline, CDR1 is SNHLY and CDR2 is FYNNEI. Trimming removed 3 bases from V and 4 bases from J; junction bases left unmatched: 3. Here the CDR3 reads CASSERAGGETQYF. CDR3 in DNA: TGTGCCAGCAGTGAGCGAGCGGGGGGAGAGACCCAGTACTTC.

The rearrangement uses TRBV20-1 and TRBJ1-1; weak D call: TRBD1 (5 bases). This CDR3 is built from 11 residues. V lost 3 bases, J lost 7 bases, and 9 bases lay in between. Germline CDR1 is DFQATT and CDR2 is SNEGSKA (reference sequence). The CDR3 spells CSASGGFEAFF. DNA of the CDR3: TGCAGTGCTAGTGGGGGGTTTGAAGCTTTCTTT.

This clone occurred once. The chain recombines TRBV13 with TRBJ2-3, with D perhaps TRBD2 (5 bases). The CDR3 covers 16 residues. CDR1 PRHDT and CDR2 FYEKMQ come from the germline V gene (reference sequence). V was clipped by 0 bases and J by 2 bases, with 12 bases between them. In DNA form, the CDR3 reads TGTGCCAGCAGCTTAGGAGGAGGTCTATTCACAGATACGCAGTATTTT. Translation gives CASSLGGGLFTDTQYF.

Only a few counts were recorded for this clone. The chain combines TRBV28 with TRBJ2-7; TRBD2 agrees at 13 bases. Unmatched junction bases numbered 7, after V lost 1 base and J lost 7 bases. Germline lookup yields CDR1 MDHEN and CDR2 SYDVKM. The CDR3 extends over 16 amino acids. Here the CDR3 DNA reads TGTGCCAGCAGTTTATACTGGACTAGCGGGAGTGGTGAGCAGTACTTC. Translating gives CASSLYWTSGSGEQYF.

This clone showed up just a few times. The genes are TRBV6-1 and TRBJ2-7; TRBD1 agrees at 8 bases. The CDR3 length is 13 residues. Trimming removed 6 bases from V and 4 bases from J; junction bases left unmatched: 5. Germline V gene sequence: CDR1 MNHNS, CDR2 SASEGT. CDR3 in DNA: TGTGCCAGCAGACCAGGGGGCGGTTACGAGCAGTACTTC. Protein product: CASRPGGGYEQYF.

This clone has only one observation. The chain joins TRBV28 to TRBJ2-3; TRBD2 matches at 13 bases. V trimming: 10 bases; J trimming: 5 bases; junction bases outside the gene matches: 18. Germline V gene sequence: CDR1 MDHEN, CDR2 SYDVKM. CDR3 size: 18 residues. The CDR3 region is CATYFGPRTSGSIDTQYF. DNA for the CDR3: TGTGCCACATACTTTGGCCCCAGGACTAGCGGGAGTATAGATACGCAGTATTTT.

CDR3 nucleotides: TGTGCCAGCAGACCGACAGGGAGCTCCTATAATTCACCCCTCCACTTT. It yields the protein CASRPTGSSYNSPLHF. The V gene is TRBV27, the J gene TRBJ1-6; 7 positions match TRBD1. This CDR3 region has 16 residues. The germline V gene has CDR1 MNHEY and CDR2 SMNVEV (reference sequence). V was clipped by 6 bases and J by 0 bases; unmatched bases: 5.

V and J are TRBV7-5 and TRBJ2-7; no DNA check was done on the table's D call, TRBD1. TRBV7-5 is a listed pseudogene. The length of the CDR3 is 11 residues. This CDR3 is CVHERRDKQYF. CDR3 nucleotide sequence: TGTGTCCATGAAAGACGGGACAAGCAGTACTTC.

This chain connects TRBV5-5 to TRBJ2-5; 8 nucleotides agree with TRBD1. Trimming cost V 4 bases and J 4 bases; bases outside gene matches: 6. The CDR3 is 14 residues long. Germline CDR1 SGHKS, CDR2 YYEKEE (reference sequence). CDR3 loop: CASSTADRGETQYF. In DNA, the CDR3 is TGTGCCAGCAGCACCGCCGACAGGGGAGAGACCCAGTACTTC.

This chain uses TRBV19 with TRBJ2-7; D gene unclear. CDR1 is LNHDA, CDR2 SQIVND, per germline (reference sequence). The V and J ends lost 3 bases and 6 bases respectively, with 12 bases between them. There are 13 residues in the CDR3. The CDR3 bases are TGTGCCAGTAGTATCAACCGAGAACGCGAGCAGTACTTC. Translated, it gives CASSINREREQYF. Drawing the rest from reference TRBV19 and TRBJ2-7, the complete variable domain is DGGITQSPKYLFRKEGQNVTLSCEQNLNHDAMYWYRQDPGQGLRLIYYSQIVNDFQKGDIAEGYSVSREKKESFPLTVTSAQKNPTAFYLCASSINREREQYFGPGTRLTVT.